These 5 T cell receptor beta chains were sequenced from one sample in a study of CD8+CD57+ T cells in acquired aplastic anemia. Sequenced patients had shown CD8+CD57+ cell expansion by flow cytometry. CDR3 and TCR beta VDJ profiling relied on a genomic DNA template. TCRdb passed the reads through MiXCR, listing each CDR3 protein once. The repertoire includes more than 150,000 distinct CDR3 sequences, almost 50% of them detected once, and roughly 13% sits in the top ten. Sequencing used sorted CD4+, CD8+, or CD8+CD57+ T cells (not recorded which) from PBMCs. These TCRs come from a human donor with aplastic anemia.

This clonotype was seen once. The DNA of the CDR3 is TGCAGCGTTGAAGATTGGAAGACTAGCGGGAGCGATACGCAGTATTTT. Residues: CSVEDWKTSGSDTQYF. The chain recombines TRBV29-1 with TRBJ2-3, with TRBD2 identical over 12 bases. Germline V gene data show CDR1 as SQVTM and CDR2 as ANQGSEA. The CDR3 loop spans 16 amino acids. With 0 bases clipped from V and 6 bases from J, the junction kept 7 bases outside the gene matches.

This clonotype was seen ten or more times. V gene TRBV2 combines with J gene TRBJ1-5; no definite D call. Germline values: CDR1 SNHLY, CDR2 FYNNEI. Trimming left V 6 bases short and J 4 bases short, with 16 bases between. The CDR3 contains 15 residues. The CDR3 loop is CASSPSAGANQPQHF. DNA of the CDR3: TGTGCCAGCAGCCCCTCGGCCGGAGCAAATCAGCCCCAGCATTTT.

The chain combines TRBV29-1 with TRBJ2-5; D call uncertain. Trimming cost V 2 bases and J 5 bases, with 12 bases left between them. The CDR3 is 13 amino acids. CDR1 is SQVTM, CDR2 ANQGSEA, per germline. In DNA, the CDR3 is TGCAGCGTTGAATTTCTTTCTGGGGAGACCCAGTACTTC. It codes for CSVEFLSGETQYF.

This clonotype showed up just a few times. The chain combines TRBV10-3 with TRBJ2-7; 7 positions match TRBD1. The CDR3 length is 14 residues. Germline CDR1 ENHRY, CDR2 SYGVKD. Trimming at V came to 8 bases and at J to 3 bases, leaving 10 bases not matched to a gene. The CDR3 sequence is CAIGTRQGNYEQYF. DNA for the CDR3: TGTGCCATCGGAACCCGACAGGGCAACTACGAGCAGTACTTC.

This clonotype was seen repeatedly, ten times or more. This rearrangement joins TRBV2 to TRBJ2-7, with D maybe TRBD2 (8 bases). The germline gives CDR1 SNHLY, CDR2 FYNNEI. V gave up 6 bases and J gave up 1 base, with 16 bases separating them. This CDR3 is built from 15 residues. The CDR3 is CASRPGRGLSYEQYF. In DNA, the CDR3 is TGTGCCAGCAGACCCGGGAGGGGGCTATCCTACGAGCAGTACTTC.